The clone carrying this T cell receptor beta chain has a single count. Antigen unknown. This specimen belongs to a study of CD8+CD57+ T cells in acquired aplastic anemia. Study-wide points: It was found that roughly 29 CD8+ CDR3 sequences were shared between patients and controls.

According to the study, genomic DNA was the template for TCR beta VDJ and CDR3 profiling. MiXCR, applied by TCRdb to the reads, yields one record per CDR3 protein. The sample lists hundreds of thousands of distinct CDR3 sequences, around three fifths seen once, with roughly 8% in the top ten. Trimming cost V 1 base and J 0 bases; bases outside gene matches: 4. This CDR3 spans 16 amino acids. CDR1 LGHNA and CDR2 YSLEER come from the germline V gene. V is TRBV4-3 and J is TRBJ2-7, with 9 nucleotides matching TRBD1. Sequencing was performed on sorted CD4+, CD8+, or CD8+CD57+ T cells (not recorded which) from PBMCs. This receptor was obtained from a human donor with severe aplastic anemia or a healthy control (not recorded which). This chain's CDR3 is CASSQGTGDHSYEQYF. CDR3 coding DNA: TGCGCCAGCAGCCAAGGGACAGGGGACCACTCCTACGAGCAGTACTTC.